This TCR beta chain was retrieved from a study of blood T cells in healthy people across ages. Next came a second PCR, run for about 7 to 12 cycles, which used a sample-barcoded 5' primer along with a J-beta primer mix. TCRdb ran MiXCR on the 5' RACE reads and lists one entry per CDR3 protein. The sample has some 930,000 distinct CDR3 sequences, about 27% seen once. These data were also reused for a study on T cells of mothers and their children. That work contributes: Nine systemically healthy Caucasian donors: three mothers, six children. Sample barcodes and 2-4 random nucleotides were added by the M1S primer of the second PCR.

This sequence originates from a woman in her 40s in good health. Sequencing used blood.

The CDR3 nucleotides are TGTGCCAGCAGTGGGATGTGGGGCGACTATGGCTACACCTTC. This gives the protein CASSGMWGDYGYTF. The V and J genes are TRBV2 and TRBJ1-2; a possible D gene is TRBD1 (5 bases). The length of the CDR3 is 14 residues. The V end was cut by 4 bases, the J end by 3 bases, with 12 bases between. Germline loops: CDR1 SNHLY, CDR2 FYNNEI.